Shown below are 22 T cell receptor delta chains from a single sample sequenced in a study of gamma-delta chains in newborns, infants, children. TCRdb called clones from the reads again using CATT. This table has 4,000 to 6,000 delta-chain clones, approximately 3.5% appearing once. Sequencing input: blood. The receptors originated from a child who was a newborn, infant or young child, either healthy, febrile or measles-vaccinated (not recorded which).

This clone counts as large. Other DNA sequences from this sample encode an identical CDR3 as well. The chain recombines TRDV2 with TRDJ3; 11 bases are a match to TRDD3. The trim removed 1 base at V and 0 bases at J, leaving 1 base unmatched. This CDR3 region has 18 residues. Germline loops: CDR1 GEAIGNYY, CDR2 EKD. CDR3 region: CACDTGGYGSWDTRQMFF. CDR3 coding DNA: TGTGCCTGTGACACTGGGGGATACGGCTCCTGGGACACCCGACAGATGTTTTTC.

This clone is medium-sized. The same CDR3 can be traced to other DNA sequences in this sample. This chain uses TRDV2 with TRDJ3, with 10 bases identical to TRDD3. After removal of 0 bases from V and 4 bases from J, the junction contained 2 bases not matched to a gene. This CDR3 has 17 residues. Germline lookup yields CDR1 GEAIGNYY and CDR2 EKD. The CDR3 region has the DNA TGTGCCTGTGACACCGTACTGGGGGATTGGGACACCCGACAGATGTTTTTC. It is translated as CACDTVLGDWDTRQMFF.

This clone was recorded a few times. The rearrangement uses TRDV2 and TRDJ2; 7 bases align to TRDD3. V was clipped by 0 bases and J by 5 bases; unmatched bases: 14. Germline V gene sequence: CDR1 GEAIGNYY, CDR2 EKD. The CDR3 sequence is 18 residues long. In DNA, the CDR3 is TGTGCCTGTGACACCGTAGGGGGTGGGGGACCCCTTACAGCACAACTCTTCTTT. Its translation is CACDTVGGGGPLTAQLFF.

This clone is deemed medium-sized. In DNA, the CDR3 is TGTGCCTGTGACATACTGGGGGAGTACACCGATAAACTCATCTTT. It specifies CACDILGEYTDKLIF. The chain recombines TRDV2 with TRDJ1; 9 nucleotides match TRDD3. CDR3 size: 15 residues. V gave up 2 bases and J gave up 0 bases; unmatched junction bases: 3. CDR1 and CDR2 (germline): GEAIGNYY, EKD.

The CDR3 DNA follows: TGTGCCTGTGACCCCGTACTGGGGGAGTCCTCTTCCTGGGACACCCGACAGATGTTTTTC. It specifies CACDPVLGESSSWDTRQMFF. V is TRDV2 and J is TRDJ3; 9 nucleotides align to TRDD3. This CDR3 comprises 20 residues. The V gene end was trimmed by 3 bases and the J gene end by 1 base; junction bases not matched to a gene: 12. Per the germline V gene, CDR1 is GEAIGNYY and CDR2 is EKD.

The gene calls are TRDV1 and TRDJ2, with 8 bases fitting TRDD3. The germline CDR1 and CDR2 sequences are TSWWSYY and QGS. The CDR3 is 18 amino acids. V trimming: 0 bases; J trimming: 5 bases; junction bases outside the gene matches: 11. The CDR3 protein is CALGELGCESGGTAQLFF. CDR3 DNA sequence: TGTGCTCTTGGGGAACTGGGCTGCGAGTCTGGGGGAACAGCACAACTCTTCTTT.

V is TRDV2 and J is TRDJ3; D may be TRDD3 (5 bases). TCRdb offers no J gene call, so here the DNA was matched to germline to obtain one. Germline CDR1 GEAIGNYY, CDR2 EKD. The V end lost 0 bases, the J end lost 0 bases, and 14 bases lay between the germline ends. The CDR3 loop spans 19 amino acids. The CDR3 DNA is TGTGCCTGTGACACCTGGGGACAAGTTGGCTCCTGGGACACCCGACAGATGTTTTTC. Translating gives CACDTWGQVGSWDTRQMFF.

This clone was recorded a few times. This chain links TRDV2 with TRDJ2, with 9 bases identical to TRDD3. CDR1 GEAIGNYY and CDR2 EKD come from the germline V gene. This CDR3 is 15 amino acids long. After removal of 0 bases from V and 6 bases from J, the junction contained 4 bases not matched to a gene. This CDR3 is CACDTVGIRAAQLFF. The CDR3 nucleotides are TGTGCCTGTGACACCGTGGGGATACGGGCAGCACAACTCTTCTTT.

This clone has just a few counts. A much larger clone differs from this one at a single base, so this may be a read error. The V and J genes are TRDV2 and TRDJ3, with 11 bases aligning to TRDD3. The CDR3 is 18 amino acids. Germline V lookup: CDR1 GEAIGNYY, CDR2 EKD. CDR3 sequence reads: CACDVLGDSSWGTRQMFF. CDR3 nucleotides: TGTGCCTGTGACGTACTGGGGGATAGCTCCTGGGGCACCCGACAGATGTTTTTC.

Concerning this clone itself: The same CDR3 arises from other DNA sequences in this sample as well. The chain employs TRDV2 and TRDJ3, with 9 positions matching TRDD3. This CDR3 has 19 residues. The germline gives CDR1 GEAIGNYY, CDR2 EKD. Trimming cost V 1 base and J 0 bases; bases outside gene matches: 6. The chain's CDR3 is CACDTPVGDSSWDTRQMFF. CDR3 coding DNA: TGTGCCTGTGACACTCCCGTGGGGGATAGCTCCTGGGACACCCGACAGATGTTTTTC.

This clone was seen a handful of times. The chain employs TRDV2 and TRDJ3; TRDD3 is a possible D gene (5 bases). There are 20 residues in the CDR3. Trimming shortened V by 3 bases and J by 0 bases, and 20 bases separated the two germline ends. Germline V CDR1 and CDR2: GEAIGNYY, EKD. This chain's CDR3 is CACDPLLADDSSWDTRQMFF. In DNA, the CDR3 is TGTGCCTGTGACCCCTTACTGGCCGACGATAGCTCCTGGGACACCCGACAGATGTTTTTC.

To note about this clone: The junction shows a germline mismatch at one end, possibly a read error. V gene TRDV2 combines with J gene TRDJ3; 9 positions agree with TRDD3. CDR1 and CDR2 (germline): GEAIGNYY, EKD. CDR3 length: 19 amino acids. CDR3 in DNA: TGTGCCTGTGACACCGTACTGGGGGAAAGCTCCTGGGACACCCGACAGGTGTTTTTC. It translates to CACDTVLGESSWDTRQVFF.

V and J are TRDV1 and TRDJ2; TRDD3 agrees at 13 bases. Trimming cost V 0 bases and J 0 bases; bases outside gene matches: 16. Germline V gene data show CDR1 as TSWWSYY and CDR2 as QGS. The CDR3 runs to 23 residues. The CDR3 sequence: CALGELGTYWGIRFQALTAQLFF. The CDR3, as DNA: TGTGCTCTTGGGGAACTGGGGACCTACTGGGGGATACGCTTCCAAGCTTTGACAGCACAACTCTTCTTT.

The chain uses TRDV2 and TRDJ1; 8 nucleotides line up with TRDD3. Germline CDR1 is GEAIGNYY and CDR2 is EKD. With 5 bases clipped from V and 0 bases from J, the junction kept 1 base outside the gene matches. The CDR3 totals 13 residues. The CDR3 DNA reads as TGTGCCTGTGGGGGGATATACACCGATAAACTCATCTTT. Translated, it gives CACGGIYTDKLIF.

On this clone itself: Additional DNA sequences in this sample encode the identical CDR3. This chain uses TRDV2 with TRDJ3; TRDD3 agrees at 13 bases. The CDR3 consists of 20 residues. V trimming: 3 bases; J trimming: 1 base; junction bases outside the gene matches: 8. Germline V gene data show CDR1 as GEAIGNYY and CDR2 as EKD. The DNA for the CDR3 is TGTGCCTGTGACCCAGTACTGGGGGATACGTCATCCTGGGACACCCGACAGATGTTTTTC. This translates into CACDPVLGDTSSWDTRQMFF.

This clone appeared a few times. This chain links TRDV2 with TRDJ3; TRDD3 matches at 13 bases. CDR3 size: 21 residues. Germline V gene sequence: CDR1 GEAIGNYY, CDR2 EKD. V lost 3 bases, J lost 0 bases, and 10 bases stayed unmatched. For the CDR3, the DNA is TGTGCCTGTGACTCCGTACTGGGGGATACGCGGAGCTCCTGGGACACCCGACAGATGTTTTTC. Translating it yields CACDSVLGDTRSSWDTRQMFF.

This clone is labeled medium-sized. The V and J genes are TRDV2 and TRDJ3; 8 bases are a match to TRDD3. Germline loops: CDR1 GEAIGNYY, CDR2 EKD. The CDR3 sequence is 18 residues long. V was clipped by 3 bases and J by 0 bases; unmatched bases: 6. The CDR3 nucleotides are TGTGCCTGTGACCTACTGGGGGCTACCTCCTGGGACACCCGACAGATGTTTTTC. It codes for CACDLLGATSWDTRQMFF.

This clone was detected a few times. The V gene is TRDV1, the J gene TRDJ1; 9 bases match TRDD3. The CDR3 totals 19 residues. Trimming at V came to 0 bases and at J to 0 bases, leaving 11 bases not matched to a gene. CDR1 and CDR2 (germline): TSWWSYY, QGS. CDR3 in amino acids: CALGELHWGTTWYTDKLIF. CDR3 sequence (DNA): TGTGCTCTTGGGGAACTACACTGGGGGACAACCTGGTACACCGATAAACTCATCTTT.

A few counts support this clone. The sample carries other DNA sequences with the same CDR3. The chain employs TRDV2 and TRDJ1, with 13 positions matching TRDD3. V dropped 3 bases and J dropped 0; count of bases not matched to a gene: 3. Germline V lookup: CDR1 GEAIGNYY, CDR2 EKD. CDR3 length: 16 residues. The CDR3 protein is CACDVLGDTDTDKLIF. CDR3 bases: TGTGCCTGTGACGTACTGGGGGATACGGACACCGATAAACTCATCTTT.

The table lists this clone with a few counts. V and J are TRDV2 and TRDJ3; 9 nucleotides align to TRDD3. This CDR3 comprises 18 residues. From germline, CDR1 is GEAIGNYY and CDR2 EKD. V shed 0 bases and J 0 bases; nucleotides not matched to a gene: 2. CDR3 sequence reads: CACDTWGIGSWDTRQMFF. DNA for the CDR3: TGTGCCTGTGACACCTGGGGGATAGGCTCCTGGGACACCCGACAGATGTTTTTC.

The chain has TRDV2 and TRDJ3; TRDD3 might be the D (6 bases). The CDR3 is 21 amino acids. V was clipped by 0 bases and J by 0 bases, with 20 bases between them. Germline V gene data show CDR1 as GEAIGNYY and CDR2 as EKD. The CDR3 protein is CACDTVDRAGESSWDTRQMFF. CDR3 in DNA: TGTGCCTGTGACACCGTAGATCGTGCGGGGGAAAGCTCCTGGGACACCCGACAGATGTTTTTC.

This clone was observed a handful of times. The sample holds other DNA sequences that translate to the same CDR3. The chain has TRDV2 and TRDJ3; TRDD3 matches at 9 bases. Losses at the gene ends were 0 bases for V and 4 bases for J; bases not matched to a gene: 6. The CDR3 is made up of 18 amino acids. Germline V gene lookup returns CDR1 GEAIGNYY and CDR2 EKD. The CDR3: CACDTGPGDTWDTRQMFF. The CDR3 DNA reads TGTGCCTGTGACACCGGACCGGGGGATACATGGGACACCCGACAGATGTTTTTC.